This TCR beta chain stems from a study of blood T cell repertoires in COVID-19. Using immunoSEQ multiplex PCR, the repertoire was profiled, and TCRdb retains in-frame clones only, with some absent. The sample holds 300,000 to 450,000 clones, roughly 90% seen once. The CDR3 has 15 residues. Germline CDR1 reads LNHDA; CDR2 reads SQIVND (reference sequence). V lost 6 bases, J lost 7 bases, and 14 bases stayed unmatched. The TCR sequence derives from a woman aged 55-69 years with COVID-19, enrolled during active disease. The sample consisted of peripheral blood. The rearrangement uses TRBV19 and TRBJ1-2; the match to TRBD1 covers 7 bases. The CDR3 DNA is TGTGCCAGTAGCCTATTAGGCGGGACAGCTTTTGGCTACACCTTC. Its protein product is CASSLLGGTAFGYTF.